The next 9 T cell receptor beta chains were all read from a single sample in a study of shared clonotypes between healthy human individuals. Sequencing was performed with immunoSEQ multiplex PCR; in TCRdb, only in-frame clones are kept and a portion is missing. There are millions of clones in the sample; roughly 95% occur only once, and 0.1% to 0.15% lies in the top ten. Sequenced sample: naive CD4+ T cells sorted from blood. Subset in this sample: CD45RA+ positively selected. These receptors all stem from a man aged 18 to 30 in good health.

The rearrangement joins TRBV6-5 to TRBJ1-1, with D possibly matching TRBD1 (5 bases). The ends were cut back, 4 bases at V and 0 bases at J, with 15 bases in the middle. CDR1 MNHEY and CDR2 SVGAGI come from the germline V gene. The CDR3 sequence is 16 residues long. The CDR3 loop is CASSWGRGRLNTEAFF. The CDR3 DNA reads TGTGCCAGCAGTTGGGGCCGAGGACGGCTGAACACTGAAGCTTTCTTT.

The genes are TRBV6-6 and TRBJ2-7; the D gene could be TRBD1 or TRBD2 (5 bases each). The CDR3 sequence is 12 residues long. V lost 6 bases and J 4 bases, leaving 10 bases between the germline ends. CDR1 and CDR2 from the germline V gene are MNHNY and SVGAGI (reference sequence). This chain's CDR3 is CASRSREYEQYF. The CDR3 DNA reads as TGTGCCAGCAGGTCCAGGGAGTACGAGCAGTACTTC.

The rearrangement joins TRBV18 to TRBJ1-1; weak D call: TRBD1 (5 bases). This CDR3 contains 15 residues. With 6 bases removed from V and 3 bases from J, the gap between germline ends came to 17 bases. Germline CDR1 KGHSH, CDR2 LQKENI. Here the CDR3 reads CASSWIEGWDTEAFF. In nucleotides, the CDR3 is TGTGCCAGCTCCTGGATTGAGGGGTGGGACACTGAAGCTTTCTTT.

The rearrangement links TRBV2 to TRBJ1-5; 7 bases fit TRBD1. V shed 4 bases, J shed 6 bases, and the junction held 3 bases outside the gene matches. CDR3 length equals 13 residues. Per the germline V gene, CDR1 is SNHLY and CDR2 is FYNNEI. The CDR3 sequence: CASSGQGRQPQHF. CDR3 in DNA: TGTGCCAGCAGTGGACAGGGCCGTCAGCCCCAGCATTTT. Based on the CDR3 plus reference TRBV2 and TRBJ1-5, the full variable domain is EPEVTQTPSHQVTQMGQEVILRCVPISNHLYFYWYRQILGQKVEFLVSFYNNEISEKSEIFDDQFSVERPDGSNFTLKIRSTKLEDSAMYFCASSGQGRQPQHFGDGTRLSIL.

This chain connects TRBV2 to TRBJ2-2; 7 bases are shared with TRBD2. The V gene's germline CDR1 is SNHLY and CDR2 FYNNEI. Trimming took 11 bases from V and 2 from J; bases not matched to a gene: 5. This CDR3 is built from 13 residues. The CDR3 spells CASGGGNTGELFF. Written as DNA, the CDR3 is TGTGCCTCGGGCGGGGGAAACACCGGGGAGCTGTTTTTT.

This clone was seen just once. The chain joins TRBV5-1 to TRBJ2-7; the match to TRBD1 covers 7 bases. The junction had 8 bases not matched to a gene; V was cut back by 3 bases and J by 2 bases. Germline lookup yields CDR1 SGHRS and CDR2 YFSETQ. The CDR3 has 15 residues. CDR3 in amino acids: CASSYRDSNAYEQYF. CDR3 in DNA: TGCGCCAGCAGCTACCGGGACAGTAATGCCTACGAGCAGTACTTC.

Written as DNA, the CDR3 is TGTGCCAGCAGCATGCAAGGGACTAGCGGGAACTACGAGCAGTACTTC. It encodes CASSMQGTSGNYEQYF. This chain connects TRBV7-2 to TRBJ2-7; 13 nucleotides agree with TRBD2. This CDR3 is 16 amino acids long. Losses at the gene ends were 5 bases for V and 3 bases for J; bases not matched to a gene: 7. Germline V gives CDR1 SGHTA, CDR2 FQGNSA. The whole variable domain, remainder taken from reference TRBV7-2 and TRBJ2-7, is GAGVSQSPSNKVTEKGKDVELRCDPISGHTALYWYRQSLGQGLEFLIYFQGNSAPDKSGLPSDRFSAERTGGSVSTLTIQRTQQEDSAVYLCASSMQGTSGNYEQYFGPGTRLTVT.

The chain links TRBV6-6 to TRBJ1-5, with 7 bases that match TRBD1. Germline-derived CDR1 and CDR2 are MNHNY and SVGAGI (reference sequence). Trimming took 6 bases from V and 5 from J; bases not matched to a gene: 7. This CDR3 contains 14 residues. Here the CDR3 reads CASRPGTVDQPQHF. The CDR3 DNA reads as TGTGCCAGCAGGCCTGGGACAGTCGATCAGCCCCAGCATTTT.

This rearrangement joins TRBV5-6 to TRBJ2-1, with a tentative D call TRBD2 (5 bases). The germline V and J ends were trimmed by 2 bases and 9 bases, with 18 bases remaining between them. The CDR3 consists of 15 residues. CDR1 and CDR2 from the germline V gene are SGHDT and YYEEEE. DNA for the CDR3: TGTGCCAGCAGCTTCCTCGGTCGGGAATGGGGTGAGCAGTTCTTC. Translated, it gives CASSFLGREWGEQFF.